The clone carrying this T cell receptor (beta chain) has ten or more counts. This entry belongs to a study of blood T cell repertoires in COVID-19. For the study at large: Acute-phase and convalescent COVID-19 samples originated in the United States, Italy and Spain. Sources were T cells, B-cell-depleted T cells, or PBMCs; the material itself was cDNA or gDNA.

As processed by the authors: How many nucleated cells were present was estimated from reference gene primer amplification. Using immunoSEQ multiplex PCR, the repertoire was profiled, and TCRdb retains in-frame clones only, with some absent. That table is the source of V, J and clone size, and D and trimming were worked out from the DNA. The table has around 130,000 clones, over 70% seen once. V was pared by 2 bases and J by 4 bases, with 11 bases of the junction left unmatched. Germline CDR1 and CDR2: SGHRS and YFSETQ. The CDR3 length is 17 residues. The rearrangement links TRBV5-1 to TRBJ2-1, with 8 positions matching TRBD2. The TCR sequence derives from an older man with acute or convalescent COVID-19. Sequencing used peripheral blood. The CDR3 here is CASSFIGSAGVYNEQFF. DNA for the CDR3: TGCGCCAGCAGCTTCATTGGCTCAGCGGGAGTGTACAATGAGCAGTTCTTC.